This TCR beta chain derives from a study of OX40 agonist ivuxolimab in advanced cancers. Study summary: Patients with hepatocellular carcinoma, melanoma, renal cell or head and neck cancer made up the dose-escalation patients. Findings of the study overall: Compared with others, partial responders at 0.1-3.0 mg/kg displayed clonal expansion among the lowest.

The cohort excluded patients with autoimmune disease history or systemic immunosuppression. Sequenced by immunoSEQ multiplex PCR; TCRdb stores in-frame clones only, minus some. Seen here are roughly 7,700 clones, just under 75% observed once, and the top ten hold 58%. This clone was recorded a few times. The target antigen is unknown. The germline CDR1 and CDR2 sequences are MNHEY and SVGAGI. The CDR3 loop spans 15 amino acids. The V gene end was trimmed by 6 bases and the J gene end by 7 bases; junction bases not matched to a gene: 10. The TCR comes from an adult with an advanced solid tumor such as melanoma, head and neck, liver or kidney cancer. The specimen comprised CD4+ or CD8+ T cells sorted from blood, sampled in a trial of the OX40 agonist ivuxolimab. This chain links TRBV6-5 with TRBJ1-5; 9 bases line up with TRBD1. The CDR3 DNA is TGTGCCAGCAGCCCGGACAGGGGTGTGGAACAGCCCCAGCATTTT. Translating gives CASSPDRGVEQPQHF.